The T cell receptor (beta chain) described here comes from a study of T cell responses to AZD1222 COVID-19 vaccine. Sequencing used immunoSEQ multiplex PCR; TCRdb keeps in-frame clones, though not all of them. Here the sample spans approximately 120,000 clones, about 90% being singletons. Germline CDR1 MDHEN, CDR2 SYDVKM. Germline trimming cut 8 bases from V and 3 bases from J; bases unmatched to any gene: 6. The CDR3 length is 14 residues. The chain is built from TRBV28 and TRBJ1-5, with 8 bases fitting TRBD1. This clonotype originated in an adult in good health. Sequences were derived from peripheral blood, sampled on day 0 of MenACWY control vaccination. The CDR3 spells CASFGQGANQPQHF. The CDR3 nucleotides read TGTGCCAGCTTTGGACAGGGCGCCAATCAGCCCCAGCATTTT.